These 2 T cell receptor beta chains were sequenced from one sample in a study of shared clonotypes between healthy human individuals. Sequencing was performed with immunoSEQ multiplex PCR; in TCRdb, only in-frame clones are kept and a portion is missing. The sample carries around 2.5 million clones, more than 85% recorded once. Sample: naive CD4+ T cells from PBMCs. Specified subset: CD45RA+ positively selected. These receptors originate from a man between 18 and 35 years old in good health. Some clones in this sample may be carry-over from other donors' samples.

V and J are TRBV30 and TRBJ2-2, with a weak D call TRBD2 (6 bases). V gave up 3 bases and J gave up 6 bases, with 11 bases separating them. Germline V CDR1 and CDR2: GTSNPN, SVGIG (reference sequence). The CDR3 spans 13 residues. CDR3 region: CAWRRTNPGELFF. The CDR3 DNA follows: TGTGCCTGGAGACGGACTAATCCCGGGGAGCTGTTTTTT.

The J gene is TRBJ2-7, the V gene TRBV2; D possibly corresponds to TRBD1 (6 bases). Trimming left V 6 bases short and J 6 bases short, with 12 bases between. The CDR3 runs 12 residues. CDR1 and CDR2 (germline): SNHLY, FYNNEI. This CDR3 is CASSYGTPEQYF. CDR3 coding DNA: TGTGCCAGCAGCTACGGGACACCCGAGCAGTACTTC.